The entry below gives a single T cell receptor (beta chain) sequence along with its context. This clonotype was found a few times. Its specific antigen is unknown. Base-call qualities are not available, and no considerably larger clone is one nucleotide away. Preparation of the library involved multiplex PCR. The sequencer listed for this sample is Illumina HiSeq 4000. iRepertoire HTBI primers and Arm-PCR amplification of CDR3 regions were used to construct TCR beta libraries. PCR products were gel purified before sequencing. The published analysis was carried out like this. A total of fewer than 70 TRBV and 14 TRBJ segments were identified across samples and were used for gene usage analysis of CDR3 amino acid clonotypes. COPE and FqMerger were used to merge filtered high-quality paired reads into contigs. BLAST was used to align contigs to IMGT TRBV, TRBD and TRBJ reference genes, with CDR3 defined following IMGT. Any clonotype with a frequency above 0.1% was counted as a highly expanded clone. Shannon entropy served as the measure of repertoire diversity, while the Gini coefficient captured V-J evenness. Public clonotypes were defined as clonotypes shared by more than one individual. TCRdb reworked the public reads: Q25 trimming with fastp, MiXCR clone assembly, productive beta chains retained. All rows with the same CDR3 protein become a single entry with the most common DNA and genes. The V and J calls come from TCRdb's annotation, not from the publication. The sample has about 470,000 distinct CDR3 sequences on record, less than 25% of them singletons. Under 9% of the sample is in the top ten clones.

The CDR3 runs 11 residues from the cysteine to the phenylalanine. Only CDR3 DNA remains: 33 bases, in frame from the first base. According to the germline V gene, CDR1 reads SQVTM and CDR2 reads ANQGSEA. The junction carries 11 bases between V and J, which are trimmed by 7 bases and 5 bases respectively. The data were taken from a study of regulatory T cells in long-lasting Graves disease (dated by TCRdb to the early 2020s). Regarding the complete study: Persistent Graves' disease meant more than 5 years of antithyroid drug treatment with TSH receptor autoantibodies that stayed positive. Peripheral blood TCR sequencing and RNA sequencing compared persistent Graves' disease patients with newly diagnosed Graves' disease patients. The study took place in China and was registered as a clinical trial. A total of about 33 samples underwent TCR sequencing, from about 13 patients with persistent Graves' disease and 20 or so patients with newly diagnosed Graves' disease. In the clinical cohort, patients with persistent Graves' disease had used antithyroid drugs for an average of about 9.4 years. General conclusions and limits of the study: More public clonotypes were shared among persistent patients (over 2,500) than among newly diagnosed patients (just under 1,000). As a limitation, the authors acknowledged that the small sample size may reduce accuracy. Peripheral blood alone was examined, since thyroid tissue, which constituted the primary lesion, could not be accessed. Compared with newly diagnosed patients, persistent Graves' disease patients had lower TCR Shannon entropy and fewer highly expanded clones, which suggests clonal expansion. Only the TCR beta chain was sequenced and analyzed. TRBV28, TRBJ1-2 and TRBJ2-5 were preferentially used in persistent disease, while TRBV20-1 and TRBJ2-1 were favored in newly diagnosed disease.

Explained via the paper, the time point label denotes: persistent/refractory GD, antithyroid drugs over 5 years with positive TRAb. For both TCR sequencing and RNA sequencing, RNA was extracted from PBMCs in TRIzol. The diagnosis of Graves' disease was made according to American Thyroid Association guidelines. The patients came from an endocrinology department in Xi'an, China. Each patient gave around 9 milliliters of peripheral blood, collected in an EDTA anticoagulant tube. Ficoll Paque Plus density gradient separation was used to isolate PBMCs, and no further T cell sorting was done. An Agilent 2100 Bioanalyzer and agarose gel were used to check RNA quality, and a NanoDrop 2000 was used to measure RNA concentration.

This TCR was recovered from a female donor with Graves disease. The sample here was peripheral blood mononuclear cells (PBMCs), taken when the disease was refractory, from a patient treated with antithyroid drugs. The chain couples TRBV29-1 to TRBJ1-1; the D gene cannot be resolved reliably. The CDR3 here reads CSAGRRTEAFF. In nucleotide form, the sequence is TGCAGCGCCGGACGAAGAACTGAAGCTTTCTTT.